A single sample is the source of the 15 T cell receptor beta chains below, sequenced in a study of cytomegalovirus exposure and HLA in healthy donors. A multiplex PCR was run with 60 Vbeta primers and 13 Jbeta primers. Here immunoSEQ multiplex PCR was the method, and the copy in TCRdb shows in-frame clones only, minus some. The data show approximately 180,000 clones, approximately 80% seen once. Source material: PBMCs. These receptors originate from a woman aged 25-40 years in good health and CMV-seronegative.

The rearrangement links TRBV6-5 to TRBJ1-2; weak D call: TRBD1 (6 bases). Germline CDR1 and CDR2: MNHEY and SVGAGI. The CDR3 runs 13 residues. V lost 2 bases and J lost 6, with 10 bases in between. The CDR3 loop is CASSYVGTNGYTF. Here the CDR3 DNA reads TGTGCCAGCAGTTACGTGGGGACAAATGGCTACACCTTC.

This clone was counted between two and nine times. V gene TRBV6-4 combines with J gene TRBJ2-7; 7 bases are a match to TRBD1. J was trimmed by 1 base and V by 4 bases; bases with no gene match: 4. The CDR3 covers 14 residues. Germline assignment: CDR1 MRHNA and CDR2 SNTAGT. CDR3 sequence (DNA): TGTGCCAGCAGTGGCAAGACAGGGTCCTACGAGCAGTACTTC. It yields the protein CASSGKTGSYEQYF.

The chain uses TRBV2 and TRBJ2-7; perhaps TRBD1 as D (6 bases). Germline-derived CDR1 and CDR2 are SNHLY and FYNNEI. The CDR3 totals 15 residues. V was clipped by 5 bases and J by 3 bases, with 17 bases between them. This CDR3 is CASSSASGVFYEQYF. CDR3 nucleotides: TGTGCCAGCAGTAGCGCTTCAGGGGTTTTCTACGAGCAGTACTTC. The full variable domain, its missing parts supplied by reference TRBV2 and TRBJ2-7, is EPEVTQTPSHQVTQMGQEVILRCVPISNHLYFYWYRQILGQKVEFLVSFYNNEISEKSEIFDDQFSVERPDGSNFTLKIRSTKLEDSAMYFCASSSASGVFYEQYFGPGTRLTVT.

The J gene is TRBJ2-2, the V gene TRBV5-1; TRBD1 matches at 9 bases. V lost 8 bases, J lost 4 bases, and 9 bases stayed unmatched. The CDR3 covers 15 residues. Per germline, CDR1 SGHRS and CDR2 YFSETQ. CDR3 sequence reads: CASTTGGAGTGELFF. CDR3 in DNA: TGCGCCAGTACAACAGGGGGCGCCGGCACCGGGGAGCTGTTTTTT.

V and J are TRBV2 and TRBJ2-3; a weak D match, TRBD2 (7 bases). V lost 0 bases to trimming and J lost 3 bases, with 13 bases between them. The CDR3 length is 16 residues. Germline values: CDR1 SNHLY, CDR2 FYNNEI. CDR3: CASSEAGGGGTDTQYF. The DNA for the CDR3 is TGTGCCAGCAGTGAAGCAGGAGGGGGAGGGACAGATACGCAGTATTTT.

The chain has TRBV7-9 and TRBJ2-2, with 11 bases fitting TRBD2. After removal of 5 bases from V and 7 bases from J, the junction contained 9 bases not matched to a gene. Germline CDR1 is SEHNR and CDR2 is FQNEAQ (reference sequence). The CDR3 is made up of 16 amino acids. This CDR3 is CASSRGLAGPVGELFF. The CDR3, as DNA: TGTGCCAGCAGCCGCGGACTAGCGGGCCCAGTCGGGGAGCTGTTTTTT.

J is TRBJ2-2 and V is TRBV19; tentatively, D is TRBD2 (6 bases). Trimming pared 9 bases from V and 0 bases from J, leaving 20 bases between. In germline, CDR1 is LNHDA, CDR2 SQIVND (reference sequence). The CDR3 is 17 residues long. CDR3 DNA sequence: TGTGCCAGCCTAAGCCGACGGGACTCGGCGAACACCGGGGAGCTGTTTTTT. This translates into CASLSRRDSANTGELFF.

The rearrangement links TRBV5-4 to TRBJ2-2; 8 bases line up with TRBD1. This CDR3 has 15 amino acids. The V gene's germline CDR1 is SGHNT and CDR2 YYREEE (reference sequence). J was trimmed by 4 bases and V by 4 bases; bases with no gene match: 6. For the CDR3, the DNA is TGTGCCAGCAGCGCTGGACAGGGAGGCACCGGGGAGCTGTTTTTT. Translating it yields CASSAGQGGTGELFF.

This sequence joins TRBV29-1 and TRBJ2-1, with a tentative D call TRBD2 (6 bases). Trimming took 6 bases from V and 6 from J, leaving 12 bases between them. This CDR3 region has 12 residues. In germline, CDR1 is SQVTM, CDR2 ANQGSEA. The CDR3 sequence: CSVATRTNEQFF. As DNA, the CDR3 is TGCAGCGTCGCGACTAGGACCAATGAGCAGTTCTTC.

The chain is built from TRBV4-3 and TRBJ1-3; D is possibly TRBD1 (6 bases). V dropped 4 bases and J dropped 0 bases, with 13 bases sitting between them. Germline CDR1 reads LGHNA; CDR2 reads YSLEER. The CDR3 length is 16 residues. Here the CDR3 reads CASSPTLDSSGNTIYF. CDR3 DNA: TGCGCCAGCAGCCCTACTTTGGACAGCTCTGGAAACACCATATATTTT.

The J gene is TRBJ2-7, the V gene TRBV6-5; the D gene is possibly TRBD1 (5 bases). Germline values: CDR1 MNHEY, CDR2 SVGAGI. Trimming pared 0 bases from V and 0 bases from J, leaving 9 bases between. This CDR3 spans 15 amino acids. The CDR3 here is CASSYSVDSSYEQYF. The CDR3 bases are TGTGCCAGCAGTTACTCGGTTGACAGCTCCTACGAGCAGTACTTC.

CDR3 coding DNA: TGTGCCAGCAGTTTATGGGGACAGGGTTACACTGAAGCTTTCTTT. Protein: CASSLWGQGYTEAFF. The chain uses TRBV28 and TRBJ1-1, with 9 bases identical to TRBD1. With 0 bases clipped from V and 3 bases from J, the junction kept 2 bases outside the gene matches. The CDR3 runs 15 residues. The germline V gene has CDR1 MDHEN and CDR2 SYDVKM. Complete variable domain (other parts from reference TRBV28 and TRBJ1-1): DVKVTQSSRYLVKRTGEKVFLECVQDMDHENMFWYRQDPGLGLRLIYFSYDVKMKEKGDIPEGYSVSREKKERFSLILESASTNQTSMYLCASSLWGQGYTEAFFGQGTRLTVV.

The chain has TRBV7-2 and TRBJ2-5; 7 positions match TRBD1. J gave up 5 bases and V 1 base, and 1 base lay outside the gene matches. CDR1 SGHTA and CDR2 FQGNSA come from the germline V gene. CDR3 size: 13 residues. In DNA, the CDR3 is TGTGCCAGCAGCTTAGACAGGGGTGAGACCCAGTACTTC. It translates to CASSLDRGETQYF.

The genes are TRBV5-1 and TRBJ2-6, with D maybe TRBD2 (6 bases). This CDR3 spans 14 amino acids. The germline gives CDR1 SGHRS, CDR2 YFSETQ. The V and J ends lost 6 bases and 1 base respectively, with 8 bases between them. The DNA of the CDR3 is TGCGCCAGCATGGAGGGATCTGGGGCCAACGTCCTGACTTTC. Translation: CASMEGSGANVLTF.

This chain uses TRBV18 with TRBJ1-1; weak D call: TRBD1 (5 bases). The germline V gene encodes CDR1 KGHSH and CDR2 LQKENI. CDR3 length equals 13 residues. Trimming took off 5 bases at V and 1 base at J, with 8 bases between the two ends. The CDR3 region is CASSSGQNTEAFF. DNA for the CDR3: TGTGCCAGCTCATCAGGACAGAACACTGAAGCTTTCTTT.